The source of this T cell receptor beta chain is a study of T cell changes during pregnancy in multiple sclerosis. Produced via immunoSEQ multiplex PCR; TCRdb's table is partial and in-frame only. The table records about 110,000 clones, approximately 90% of them present only once. Germline trimming cut 1 base from V and 5 bases from J; bases unmatched to any gene: 6. This CDR3 comprises 15 residues. Germline CDR1 reads SGHTA; CDR2 reads FQGNSA. V usage is TRBV7-2 and J usage is TRBJ2-5, with 8 nucleotides matching TRBD1. The material sequenced was peripheral blood, taken after pregnancy. This sequence was found in a female donor with multiple sclerosis, enrolled in a pregnancy study. The CDR3 sequence is CASSLGQGAVETQYF. The CDR3 bases are TGTGCCAGCAGCTTAGGGCAGGGGGCGGTGGAGACCCAGTACTTC.